These 21 T cell receptor beta chains were all obtained from the same sample, sequenced in a study of blood T cell repertoires in COVID-19 (TCRdb year 2020). The library was obtained by the immunoSEQ multiplex PCR assay. This immuneACCESS table, as held by TCRdb, lists in-frame sequences with V and J called but not all clones. Of the missing ones, under half trace to an unresolved V gene in checked studies; the others have no known cause. For this sample the table gives 55,000 to 75,000 clones, of which around nine tenths were detected only once. 7.4% of the sample is taken by the ten largest. The sample was peripheral blood. The receptors were sampled from a human donor with active COVID-19. The donor label of this sample is uncertain.

This chain joins TRBV7-8 and TRBJ2-3; D gene ambiguous. Trimming removed 4 bases from V and 3 bases from J, with 5 bases in between. Germline CDR1 is SGHVS and CDR2 is FQNEAQ. The CDR3 extends over 12 amino acids. The chain's CDR3 is CASSSRTDTQYF. The CDR3 DNA reads TGTGCCAGCAGCTCCCGGACAGATACGCAGTATTTT.

The chain couples TRBV4-3 to TRBJ2-7; possible D gene TRBD2, 5 bases. Germline CDR1 and CDR2: LGHNA and YSLEER. Trimming took off 3 bases at V and 4 bases at J, with 16 bases between the two ends. The CDR3 covers 15 residues. CDR3 nucleotides: TGCGCCAGCAGCCAGAGATGGGGAAGGGAGTACGAGCAGTACTTC. Translation: CASSQRWGREYEQYF.

This clone has only a few counts. The V and J genes are TRBV5-1 and TRBJ1-1; D is uncertain. This CDR3 has 14 residues. Germline CDR1 reads SGHRS; CDR2 reads YFSETQ. The V gene lost 1 base and the J gene lost 4 bases, with 11 bases spanning the gap. This CDR3 reads CASSLYSSSTEAFF. As DNA, the CDR3 is TGCGCCAGCAGCTTGTACTCTAGTTCCACTGAAGCTTTCTTT.

The rearrangement joins TRBV10-3 to TRBJ2-2, with 7 bases fitting TRBD2. This CDR3 comprises 16 residues. Germline V CDR1 and CDR2: ENHRY, SYGVKD. J was trimmed by 5 bases and V by 0 bases; bases with no gene match: 6. For the CDR3, the DNA is TGTGCCATCAGTGAGTCGGAGCGGGGCTTTACCGGGGAGCTGTTTTTT. It is translated as CAISESERGFTGELFF.

The gene calls are TRBV5-1 and TRBJ1-4; perhaps TRBD1 as D (5 bases). CDR3 length: 14 amino acids. V lost 0 bases, J lost 4 bases, and 7 bases lay in between. The germline V gene has CDR1 SGHRS and CDR2 YFSETQ. CDR3 protein: CASSLVQGNEKLFF. The CDR3 DNA reads TGCGCCAGCAGCTTGGTGCAGGGTAATGAAAAACTGTTTTTT.

V usage is TRBV2 and J usage is TRBJ2-1; a possible D gene is TRBD2 (6 bases). Germline values: CDR1 SNHLY, CDR2 FYNNEI. The V gene lost 7 bases and the J gene lost 9 bases, with 16 bases spanning the gap. The length of the CDR3 is 13 residues. CDR3 residues: CASTPHLRGEQFF. In nucleotides, the CDR3 is TGTGCCAGCACCCCCCATCTGCGGGGTGAGCAGTTCTTC.

The chain joins TRBV7-2 to TRBJ2-3; 8 nucleotides match TRBD2. The junction had 2 bases not matched to a gene; V was cut back by 5 bases and J by 1 base. Germline V gene sequence: CDR1 SGHTA, CDR2 FQGNSA. The length of the CDR3 is 14 residues. CDR3 DNA sequence: TGTGCCAGCAGCCTTAGCGGGGGCACAGATACGCAGTATTTT. Amino acids: CASSLSGGTDTQYF.

The V gene is TRBV27, the J gene TRBJ1-2; possibly TRBD1 for D (6 bases). Trimming stripped 0 bases from V and 1 base from J, with 15 bases between. This CDR3 has 17 residues. Germline-derived CDR1 and CDR2 are MNHEY and SMNVEV (reference sequence). The DNA for the CDR3 is TGTGCCAGCAGTTTATCCGGGGGGGCTTCCAGTAACTATGGCTACACCTTC. Its protein is CASSLSGGASSNYGYTF.

The chain couples TRBV20-1 to TRBJ2-7, with 13 bases lining up with TRBD2. From germline, CDR1 is DFQATT and CDR2 SNEGSKA (reference sequence). The V gene end was trimmed by 3 bases and the J gene end by 3 bases; junction bases not matched to a gene: 5. This CDR3 is built from 15 residues. This chain's CDR3 is CSASIGLAGDYEQYF. CDR3 sequence (DNA): TGCAGTGCTAGTATCGGACTAGCGGGGGACTACGAGCAGTACTTC.

This chain links TRBV6-1 with TRBJ1-1, with D possibly TRBD1 on 5 matching bases. Germline assignment: CDR1 MNHNS and CDR2 SASEGT. V lost 2 bases to trimming and J lost 0 bases, with 10 bases between them. The CDR3 is made up of 15 amino acids. CDR3 in amino acids: CASSELGGVNTEAFF. The DNA for the CDR3 is TGTGCCAGCAGTGAACTGGGGGGGGTGAACACTGAAGCTTTCTTT.

The rearrangement links TRBV7-8 to TRBJ1-4, with D perhaps matching TRBD1 (6 bases). Trimming shortened V by 7 bases and J by 8 bases, and 17 bases separated the two germline ends. CDR1 is SGHVS and CDR2 is FQNEAQ in the germline V gene. This CDR3 comprises 14 residues. The chain's CDR3 is CASTKRGAGEKLFF. The DNA of the CDR3 is TGTGCCAGCACCAAGCGGGGGGCAGGGGAAAAACTGTTTTTT.

This chain joins TRBV5-1 and TRBJ1-6, with D unresolved. CDR1 is SGHRS, CDR2 YFSETQ, per germline. The ends were cut back, 4 bases at V and 7 bases at J, with 21 bases in the middle. The CDR3 sequence is 17 residues long. The CDR3 nucleotides read TGCGCCAGCAGCCTGTTTTCGGGCCTCACGGGGAATTCACCCCTCCACTTT. This sequence encodes CASSLFSGLTGNSPLHF. The entire variable domain, with the rest obtained from reference TRBV5-1 and TRBJ1-6, is as follows: KAGVTQTPRYLIKTRGQQVTLSCSPISGHRSVSWYQQTPGQGLQFLFEYFSETQRNKGNFPGRFSGRQFSNSRSEMNVSTLELGDSALYLCASSLFSGLTGNSPLHFGNGTRLTVT.

The chain is built from TRBV7-2 and TRBJ2-1, with 11 bases identical to TRBD2. Germline CDR1 and CDR2: SGHTA and FQGNSA. The V segment lost 7 bases and the J segment 4 bases; nucleotides outside the gene matches: 6. The CDR3 extends over 15 amino acids. The CDR3 sequence is CASTPLAGAYNEQFF. DNA for the CDR3: TGTGCCAGCACCCCACTAGCGGGGGCTTACAATGAGCAGTTCTTC.

J is TRBJ2-5 and V is TRBV3-1 (or the pseudogene TRBV3-2), with 7 bases matching TRBD1. With 2 bases clipped from V and 5 bases from J, the junction kept 8 bases outside the gene matches. The CDR3 runs to 15 residues. The V gene's germline CDR1 is LGHDT and CDR2 YNNKEL (reference sequence). This CDR3 is CASSQSRQGGETQYF. The CDR3 DNA reads as TGTGCCAGCAGCCAATCCCGACAGGGCGGGGAGACCCAGTACTTC.

The chain employs TRBV11-1 and TRBJ2-7, with D possibly matching TRBD2 (5 bases). The length of the CDR3 is 14 residues. Trimming removed 1 base at V and 3 bases at J, with 10 bases between. Per germline, CDR1 SGHAT and CDR2 FQDESV (reference sequence). The CDR3 here is CASSLGGQIYEQYF. CDR3 DNA sequence: TGTGCCAGCAGCTTAGGAGGGCAGATCTACGAGCAGTACTTC.

This chain connects TRBV4-1 to TRBJ1-2; D ambiguous. This CDR3 is 11 amino acids long. Trimming took 9 bases from V and 5 from J, leaving 10 bases between them. Germline V gene data show CDR1 as MGHRA and CDR2 as YSYEKL. The CDR3 DNA sequence: TGCGCCAGTGGAGGTATATATGGCTACACCTTC. It is translated as CASGGIYGYTF.

V usage is TRBV11-3 and J usage is TRBJ2-2; TRBD1 aligns across 7 bases. The CDR3 runs 15 residues. Germline CDR1 and CDR2: SGHNT and YENEEA. Germline trimming cut 5 bases from V and 7 bases from J; bases unmatched to any gene: 10. Here the CDR3 reads CASSPRGQVGGELFF. CDR3 coding DNA: TGTGCCAGCAGCCCTCGTGGACAGGTTGGCGGGGAGCTGTTTTTT. The entire variable domain, with the rest obtained from reference TRBV11-3 and TRBJ2-2, is as follows: EAGVVQSPRYKIIEKKQPVAFWCNPISGHNTLYWYLQNLGQGPELLIRYENEEAVDDSQLPKDRFSAERLKGVDSTLKIQPAELGDSAVYLCASSPRGQVGGELFFGEGSRLTVL.

Written as DNA, the CDR3 is TGTGCCAGCAGCCGCCCCGAGGGCTCCTACAATGAGCAGTTCTTC. As protein: CASSRPEGSYNEQFF. The J gene is TRBJ2-1, the V gene TRBV14, with a possible D match to TRBD2 (5 bases). Germline-derived CDR1 and CDR2 are SGHDN and FVKESK. CDR3 length: 15 amino acids. The ends were cut back, 4 bases at V and 0 bases at J, with 10 bases in the middle. Looking up the rest from reference TRBV14 and TRBJ2-1 gives the full variable domain: EAGVTQFPSHSVIEKGQTVTLRCDPISGHDNLYWYRRVMGKEIKFLLHFVKESKQDESGMPNNRFLAERTGGTYSTLKVQPAELEDSGVYFCASSRPEGSYNEQFFGPGTRLTVL.

The rearrangement joins TRBV2 to TRBJ2-2; tentative D call: TRBD2 (5 bases). V was cut by 7 bases and J by 5 bases, with 11 bases left in between. This CDR3 is 13 amino acids long. The germline V gene encodes CDR1 SNHLY and CDR2 FYNNEI. Written as DNA, the CDR3 is TGTGCCAGCACCGGACTTCGAACCGGGGAGCTGTTTTTT. As protein: CASTGLRTGELFF. The full variable domain, in which reference TRBV2 and TRBJ2-2 provide the parts outside the CDR3, is EPEVTQTPSHQVTQMGQEVILRCVPISNHLYFYWYRQILGQKVEFLVSFYNNEISEKSEIFDDQFSVERPDGSNFTLKIRSTKLEDSAMYFCASTGLRTGELFFGEGSRLTVL.

This clone showed up just a few times. The chain uses TRBV6-5 and TRBJ2-5, with a possible D match to TRBD2 (5 bases). The CDR3 totals 15 residues. V lost 4 bases to trimming and J lost 5 bases, with 17 bases between them. Looked up from germline, CDR1 is MNHEY and CDR2 is SVGAGI. The chain's CDR3 is CASSSITRRYETQYF. For the CDR3, the DNA is TGTGCCAGCAGTTCGATCACTAGGAGATACGAGACCCAGTACTTC.

J is TRBJ2-2 and V is TRBV19, with D perhaps TRBD1 (6 bases). The germline V and J ends were trimmed by 2 bases and 0 bases, with 10 bases remaining between them. This CDR3 region has 16 residues. Germline CDR1 is LNHDA and CDR2 is SQIVND (reference sequence). CDR3 sequence: CASSISGHTNTGELFF. As DNA, the CDR3 is TGTGCCAGTAGTATATCGGGACATACGAACACCGGGGAGCTGTTTTTT.